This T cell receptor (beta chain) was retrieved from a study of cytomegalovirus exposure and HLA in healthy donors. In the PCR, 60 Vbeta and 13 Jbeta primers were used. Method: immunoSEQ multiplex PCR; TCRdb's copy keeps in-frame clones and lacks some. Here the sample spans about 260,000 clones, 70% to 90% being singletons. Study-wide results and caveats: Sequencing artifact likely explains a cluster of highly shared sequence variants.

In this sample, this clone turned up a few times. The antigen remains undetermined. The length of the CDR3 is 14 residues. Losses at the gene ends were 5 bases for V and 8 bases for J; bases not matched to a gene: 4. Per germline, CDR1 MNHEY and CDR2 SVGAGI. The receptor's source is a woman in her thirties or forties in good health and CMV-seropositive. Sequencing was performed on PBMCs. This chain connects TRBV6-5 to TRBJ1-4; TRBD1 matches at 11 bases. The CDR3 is CASSQDRGQEKLFF. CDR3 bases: TGTGCCAGCAGTCAGGACAGGGGGCAGGAAAAACTGTTTTTT.